These 28 T cell receptor beta chains were all obtained from the same sample, sequenced in a study of blood T cell repertoires in COVID-19. Measured with immunoSEQ multiplex PCR; TCRdb has only the in-frame clones, and not every one. The sample contains some 150,000 clones, about 80% of which appear only once. The specimen was peripheral blood. All receptors derive from a man aged 55 to 70 with acute or convalescent COVID-19.

The J gene is TRBJ1-5, the V gene TRBV19, with D tentatively TRBD1 (5 bases). CDR3 size: 17 residues. Trimming pared 0 bases from V and 7 bases from J, leaving 19 bases between. The germline CDR1 and CDR2 sequences are LNHDA and SQIVND (reference sequence). The CDR3 coding sequence is TGTGCCAGTAGTATAGAAACAGGAGGGGTAAAGCGGCAGCCCCAGCATTTT. It encodes CASSIETGGVKRQPQHF.

Notes on this clone: Sequence at one end of the junction differs from germline and may be a read error. This chain links TRBV6-2 or TRBV6-3 with TRBJ2-7, with 10 positions matching TRBD2. There are 14 residues in the CDR3. Germline V lookup: CDR1 MNHEY, CDR2 SVGEGT. This CDR3 is CASSLAGGPYEQYF. The CDR3 DNA reads TGTGCCAGCAGTTTAGCGGGAGGACCCTATGAGCAGTACTTC.

CDR3 sequence reads: CASGYRAQETQYF. The DNA of the CDR3 is TGTGCCAGCGGTTACAGGGCCCAAGAGACCCAGTACTTC. The chain joins TRBV12-3 or TRBV12-4 to TRBJ2-5; D might be TRBD1 (6 bases). The V end lost 8 bases, the J end lost 1 base, and 11 bases lay between the germline ends. The length of the CDR3 is 13 residues.

The chain is built from TRBV7-2 and TRBJ2-1; 7 bases are a match to TRBD2. The CDR3 extends over 15 amino acids. V was clipped by 4 bases and J by 2 bases; unmatched bases: 5. CDR1 SGHTA and CDR2 FQGNSA come from the germline V gene. The CDR3 DNA follows: TGTGCCAGCAGCTCGAGCGGGGCGGCCTACAATGAGCAGTTCTTC. Translation gives CASSSSGAAYNEQFF.

This clone has more than one count but fewer than ten. The gene calls are TRBV2 and TRBJ1-2; D not certain. CDR1 and CDR2 from the germline V gene are SNHLY and FYNNEI. With 10 bases removed from V and 5 bases from J, the gap between germline ends came to 20 bases. The CDR3 contains 14 residues. As DNA, the CDR3 is TGTGCCACTTTCCCCGGGGAGGGCCGATATGGCTACACCTTC. Its translation is CATFPGEGRYGYTF.

J is TRBJ2-2 and V is TRBV7-9; 9 bases line up with TRBD1. V was clipped by 6 bases and J by 5 bases; unmatched bases: 7. Germline V gene data show CDR1 as SEHNR and CDR2 as FQNEAQ (reference sequence). The CDR3 spans 15 residues. The chain's CDR3 is CASSPGTGWTGELFF. CDR3 in DNA: TGTGCCAGCAGTCCCGGGACAGGGTGGACCGGGGAGCTGTTTTTT.

This sequence joins TRBV19 and TRBJ2-5; possible D gene TRBD1, 5 bases. The CDR3 is made up of 13 amino acids. From germline, CDR1 is LNHDA and CDR2 SQIVND (reference sequence). V was trimmed by 5 bases and J by 3 bases, leaving 10 bases between them. The CDR3 reads CASSFPGKETQYF. Here the CDR3 DNA reads TGTGCCAGTAGTTTCCCAGGGAAAGAGACCCAGTACTTC.

This rearrangement joins TRBV7-2 to TRBJ2-7; 7 positions agree with TRBD2. The CDR3 is made up of 15 amino acids. Germline values: CDR1 SGHTA, CDR2 FQGNSA. The J segment lost 5 bases and the V segment lost 5 bases, leaving 12 bases of the junction unmatched. CDR3 DNA: TGTGCCAGCAGCACCCGTGGGGCGGGAGCGCACGAGCAGTACTTC. It is translated as CASSTRGAGAHEQYF.

The chain has TRBV4-1 and TRBJ1-4; D not resolved. Trimming took 0 bases from V and 0 from J, leaving 17 bases between them. Germline loops: CDR1 MGHRA, CDR2 YSYEKL. The CDR3 consists of 19 residues. The CDR3 reads CASSQDRRARMTTNEKLFF. In nucleotides, the CDR3 is TGCGCCAGCAGCCAAGATCGGAGGGCCCGGATGACAACTAATGAAAAACTGTTTTTT.

The chain joins TRBV19 to TRBJ2-1; D not resolved. This CDR3 is 13 amino acids long. CDR1 is LNHDA and CDR2 is SQIVND in the germline V gene (reference sequence). Trimming took off 5 bases at V and 8 bases at J, with 13 bases between the two ends. The CDR3 DNA is TGTGCCAGTAGTCCCCACCAGGCTGATGAGCAGTTCTTC. Translated, it gives CASSPHQADEQFF.

The chain joins TRBV5-1 to TRBJ2-7; 9 bases match TRBD2. The length of the CDR3 is 14 residues. V was pared by 2 bases and J by 6 bases, with 6 bases of the junction left unmatched. CDR1 is SGHRS, CDR2 YFSETQ, per germline. The CDR3 sequence is CASSLGTSPSEQYF. The CDR3 DNA is TGCGCCAGCAGCTTAGGGACTAGCCCGTCCGAGCAGTACTTC.

The chain uses TRBV9 and TRBJ2-7; 7 bases match TRBD1. Trimming cost V 3 bases and J 3 bases; bases outside gene matches: 6. This CDR3 comprises 14 residues. Germline V CDR1 and CDR2: SGDLS, YYNGEE. The CDR3 DNA reads TGTGCCAGCAGCGGACGGGACAGTAGCTACGAGCAGTACTTC. It translates to CASSGRDSSYEQYF.

The chain carries TRBV9 and TRBJ2-7; 10 positions match TRBD2. Trimming at V came to 0 bases and at J to 5 bases, leaving 8 bases not matched to a gene. This CDR3 spans 16 amino acids. Germline values: CDR1 SGDLS, CDR2 YYNGEE. CDR3 amino acids: CASSVASGGAVDEQYF. The CDR3 DNA sequence: TGTGCCAGCAGCGTAGCCAGCGGGGGGGCCGTCGACGAGCAGTACTTC.

The chain has TRBV5-1 and TRBJ1-3; D may be TRBD1 (5 bases). Germline V gene sequence: CDR1 SGHRS, CDR2 YFSETQ. CDR3 size: 16 residues. The ends were cut back, 5 bases at V and 0 bases at J, with 15 bases in the middle. The CDR3 sequence: CASSPTATSSGNTIYF. CDR3 in DNA: TGCGCCAGCAGTCCGACAGCAACCTCCTCTGGAAACACCATATATTTT.

This clone was recorded a few times. The chain employs TRBV6-5 and TRBJ2-7; 7 bases align to TRBD1. V shed 8 bases and J 0 bases; nucleotides not matched to a gene: 4. Germline V lookup: CDR1 MNHEY, CDR2 SVGAGI. This CDR3 has 13 amino acids. The CDR3 DNA reads TGTGCCAGCCGGGACAGTCACTCCTACGAGCAGTACTTC. Its protein product is CASRDSHSYEQYF.

V gene TRBV6-5 combines with J gene TRBJ2-7, with 7 bases fitting TRBD2. V was pared by 5 bases and J by 1 base, with 5 bases of the junction left unmatched. The CDR3 has 14 amino acids. Germline V gene lookup returns CDR1 MNHEY and CDR2 SVGAGI. The CDR3 nucleotides read TGTGCCAGCAGTCCCGGCGGGAGTTCCTACGAGCAGTACTTC. Translating it yields CASSPGGSSYEQYF.

The V gene is TRBV11-3, the J gene TRBJ2-3; 8 nucleotides agree with TRBD2. The J segment lost 5 bases and the V segment lost 3 bases, leaving 7 bases of the junction unmatched. This CDR3 comprises 15 residues. Germline assignment: CDR1 SGHNT and CDR2 YENEEA. In DNA, the CDR3 is TGTGCCAGCAGCTTGTCGGGGGGGCCTAAAGATACGCAGTATTTT. It translates to CASSLSGGPKDTQYF.

There are a few counts of this clone. CDR3 DNA sequence: TGTGCCAGCAGCCGCGGACAGGGTCTGGATGAGCAGTTCTTC. Its translation: CASSRGQGLDEQFF. The V and J genes are TRBV3-1 (or the pseudogene TRBV3-2) and TRBJ2-1; TRBD1 aligns across 8 bases. V dropped 4 bases and J dropped 8; count of bases not matched to a gene: 7. Germline-derived CDR1 and CDR2 are LGHDT and YNNKEL (reference sequence). The CDR3 loop spans 14 amino acids.

The chain uses TRBV6-5 and TRBJ2-7; possibly TRBD1 for D (5 bases). Germline assignment: CDR1 MNHEY and CDR2 SVGAGI. The CDR3 runs 16 residues. The V end lost 0 bases, the J end lost 3 bases, and 15 bases lay between the germline ends. The CDR3 is CASSYSFEGAFYEQYF. CDR3 sequence (DNA): TGTGCCAGCAGTTACTCGTTCGAAGGGGCTTTCTACGAGCAGTACTTC.

V usage is TRBV2 and J usage is TRBJ1-4; possible D gene TRBD1, 6 bases. The CDR3 is made up of 14 amino acids. The V end was cut by 4 bases, the J end by 8 bases, with 14 bases between. The germline V gene has CDR1 SNHLY and CDR2 FYNNEI. The CDR3 DNA reads as TGTGCCAGCAGTGTTAGGGGGACCAGCGAAAAACTGTTTTTT. As protein: CASSVRGTSEKLFF. Full variable domain (missing parts from reference TRBV2 and TRBJ1-4): EPEVTQTPSHQVTQMGQEVILRCVPISNHLYFYWYRQILGQKVEFLVSFYNNEISEKSEIFDDQFSVERPDGSNFTLKIRSTKLEDSAMYFCASSVRGTSEKLFFGSGTQLSVL.

The chain joins TRBV5-4 to TRBJ2-1; TRBD2 is a possible D gene (6 bases). V gave up 4 bases and J gave up 6 bases, with 11 bases separating them. The V gene's germline CDR1 is SGHNT and CDR2 YYREEE (reference sequence). CDR3 length: 13 residues. The CDR3 DNA follows: TGTGCCAGCAGCCTGTCCGGGGGCAATGAGCAGTTCTTC. Translated, it gives CASSLSGGNEQFF.

This clone was seen a few times. The rearrangement links TRBV21-1 to TRBJ1-3. TRBV21-1 is annotated as a pseudogene. There are 18 residues in the CDR3. DNA for the CDR3: TGTGCCAGCAGCAAAGGCGGCGCGGGGATCCACTCTGGAAACACCATATATTTT. Translated: CASSKGGAGIHSGNTIYF.

The chain carries TRBV11-2 and TRBJ1-2; D call uncertain. Germline CDR1 reads SGHAT; CDR2 reads FQNNGV. V was trimmed by 5 bases and J by 8 bases, leaving 15 bases between them. The CDR3 has 13 residues. The CDR3 region has the DNA TGTGCCAGCAGCGGGAGGTCCCTCAAGGGCTACACCTTC. Protein product: CASSGRSLKGYTF.

V usage is TRBV28 and J usage is TRBJ1-4; D is ambiguous. Germline V gene sequence: CDR1 MDHEN, CDR2 SYDVKM. Trimming removed 2 bases at V and 2 bases at J, with 6 bases between. This CDR3 spans 14 amino acids. The CDR3 DNA reads as TGTGCCAGCAGTTTACCTGGCACTAATGAAAAACTGTTTTTT. Amino acid sequence: CASSLPGTNEKLFF.

V gene TRBV24-1 combines with J gene TRBJ1-2; no clear D gene. The CDR3 is 14 residues long. Germline V gene lookup returns CDR1 KGHDR and CDR2 SFDVKD. The V end was cut by 8 bases, the J end by 2 bases, with 14 bases between. Here the CDR3 reads CATTIPRSNYGYTF. DNA for the CDR3: TGTGCCACCACCATTCCTAGGTCCAACTATGGCTACACCTTC.

This chain uses TRBV7-3 with TRBJ1-1; 8 bases are shared with TRBD1. The CDR3 runs to 13 residues. With V trimmed by 2 bases and J by 7 bases, 3 bases remained unmatched. Germline V CDR1 and CDR2: SGHTA, FQGTGA. CDR3 bases: TGTGCCAGCAGCTTAGGGACAGGCAATGAAGCTTTCTTT. Protein sequence: CASSLGTGNEAFF.

The chain's CDR3 is CASSYSNGDEFF. The CDR3, as DNA: TGTGCCAGCAGTTACTCTAACGGGGATGAGTTCTTC. The chain carries TRBV6-6 and TRBJ2-1; tentatively, D is TRBD2 (5 bases). CDR1 MNHNY and CDR2 SVGAGI come from the germline V gene (reference sequence). V shed 0 bases and J shed 14 bases, with 11 bases lying between them. CDR3 length: 12 amino acids.

This rearrangement joins TRBV28 to TRBJ1-2, with no clear D. Trimming removed 3 bases from V and 4 bases from J, with 15 bases in between. The germline V gene has CDR1 MDHEN and CDR2 SYDVKM. The CDR3 extends over 15 amino acids. The CDR3 nucleotides read TGTGCCAGCAGTTTCCTGCCAGGTGGAAGCTATGGCTACACCTTC. Its protein product is CASSFLPGGSYGYTF.